This TCR beta chain was sequenced in a study of tumour-infiltrating T cells in Burkitt lymphoma. The overall study: Patients covered every epidemiological subtype of Burkitt lymphoma. Repertoire clonality predicted overall and progression-free survival.

Clones were sequenced by immunoSEQ multiplex PCR, and TCRdb holds only the in-frame ones, with some missing. The table lists under 2,000 clones, roughly a sixth of them singletons, with roughly an eighth in the top ten. This clone was counted between two and nine times. Its antigen remains unknown. Study results and caveats: Public clonotypes, several, appeared across numerous Burkitt lymphoma patients.

CDR1 and CDR2 (germline): SGHRS, YFSETQ. V shed 4 bases and J 2 bases; nucleotides not matched to a gene: 3. The CDR3 contains 14 residues. The sequence came from a human donor with Burkitt lymphoma. This chain links TRBV5-1 with TRBJ2-7; 10 positions agree with TRBD1. Sample: tumor tissue. The CDR3 DNA sequence: TGCGCCAGCAGCCTCGGGACAGGGGCCTACGAGCAGTACTTC. It translates to CASSLGTGAYEQYF. Full variable domain (outside the CDR3, taken from reference TRBV5-1 and TRBJ2-7): KAGVTQTPRYLIKTRGQQVTLSCSPISGHRSVSWYQQTPGQGLQFLFEYFSETQRNKGNFPGRFSGRQFSNSRSEMNVSTLELGDSALYLCASSLGTGAYEQYFGPGTRLTVT.